This TCR beta chain was sequenced for a study of T-cell reconstitution after alpha-beta-depleted transplantation in children. Preparing the TCRbeta library involved the use of unique molecular identifiers. TCRdb called the PCR reads again in MiXCR, with one record for every CDR3 protein. The table has about 300,000 distinct CDR3 sequences, around a tenth seen once. With 5 bases removed from V and 2 bases from J, the gap between germline ends came to 16 bases. The CDR3 consists of 15 residues. CDR1 and CDR2 from the germline V gene are LNHDA and SQIVND (reference sequence). Findings and limits, study-wide: There were some patients whose high TCRbeta diversity at day 60 came from surviving recipient T cells and thymic progenitors. After transplant, at about two months, alpha-beta T cells were reportedly derived from several hundred expanded graft clones.

This clonotype occurred many times. Its antigen remains unidentified. The sequenced sample was PBMCs, obtained before TCRalphabeta/CD19-depleted stem cell transplant. The TCR comes from a boy younger than two with acute myeloid leukemia, due to receive a stem cell transplant. The chain uses TRBV19 and TRBJ2-7; D may be TRBD2 (6 bases). The CDR3 region has the DNA TGTGCCAGTAGTGGCCAGGGCGGGACCACCTACGAGCAGTACTTC. Amino acids: CASSGQGGTTYEQYF. Full variable domain (missing parts from reference TRBV19 and TRBJ2-7): DGGITQSPKYLFRKEGQNVTLSCEQNLNHDAMYWYRQDPGQGLRLIYYSQIVNDFQKGDIAEGYSVSREKKESFPLTVTSAQKNPTAFYLCASSGQGGTTYEQYFGPGTRLTVT.